This T cell receptor (beta chain) comes out of a study of graft-versus-host responses after intestinal transplantation. About the study: Each recipient received anti-thymocyte globulin induction, then tacrolimus and steroids for two to three years. Study-level points and caveats: Allografts carried high graft-versus-host to host-versus-graft clonal ratios in patients having graft-donor T cell macrochimerism. Early declines in HvG clones that occurred post-transplant were associated with peak circulating GvH clone levels. The marrow of recipients harbored GvH clones, and ileum or blood showed some of them first.

Turning to this clone: Its target is not known.

Produced via immunoSEQ multiplex PCR; TCRdb's table is partial and in-frame only. The data hold about 40,000 clones, with about 90% observed a single time. J was trimmed by 1 base and V by 2 bases; bases with no gene match: 17. Germline V gene sequence: CDR1 SQVTM, CDR2 ANQGSEA. The CDR3 has 20 amino acids. The source was PBMCs, collected approximately 300 days after intestinal transplant. The chain is built from TRBV29-1 and TRBJ2-6; 7 positions agree with TRBD1. This sequence originates from a human patient who received an intestinal transplant, so some T cells may come from the graft donor. As DNA, the CDR3 is TGCAGCGTTGAATATGCCCCGGGACAGTTAGATAAATCTGGGGCCAACGTCCTGACTTTC. Its protein is CSVEYAPGQLDKSGANVLTF.